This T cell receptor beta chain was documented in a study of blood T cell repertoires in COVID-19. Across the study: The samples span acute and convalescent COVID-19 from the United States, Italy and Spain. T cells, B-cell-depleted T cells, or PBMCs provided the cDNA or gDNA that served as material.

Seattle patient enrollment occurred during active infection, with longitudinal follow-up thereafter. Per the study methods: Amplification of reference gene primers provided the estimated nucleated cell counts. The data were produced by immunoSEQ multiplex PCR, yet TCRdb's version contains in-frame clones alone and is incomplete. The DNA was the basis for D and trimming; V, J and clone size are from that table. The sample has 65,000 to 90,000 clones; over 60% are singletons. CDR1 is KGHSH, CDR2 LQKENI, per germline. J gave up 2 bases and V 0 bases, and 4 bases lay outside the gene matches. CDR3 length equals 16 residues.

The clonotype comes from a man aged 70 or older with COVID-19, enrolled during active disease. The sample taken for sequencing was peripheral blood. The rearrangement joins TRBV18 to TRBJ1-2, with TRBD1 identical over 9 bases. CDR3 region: CASSPPGTGRNYGYTF. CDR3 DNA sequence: TGTGCCAGCTCACCACCTGGGACAGGGAGAAACTATGGCTACACCTTC.